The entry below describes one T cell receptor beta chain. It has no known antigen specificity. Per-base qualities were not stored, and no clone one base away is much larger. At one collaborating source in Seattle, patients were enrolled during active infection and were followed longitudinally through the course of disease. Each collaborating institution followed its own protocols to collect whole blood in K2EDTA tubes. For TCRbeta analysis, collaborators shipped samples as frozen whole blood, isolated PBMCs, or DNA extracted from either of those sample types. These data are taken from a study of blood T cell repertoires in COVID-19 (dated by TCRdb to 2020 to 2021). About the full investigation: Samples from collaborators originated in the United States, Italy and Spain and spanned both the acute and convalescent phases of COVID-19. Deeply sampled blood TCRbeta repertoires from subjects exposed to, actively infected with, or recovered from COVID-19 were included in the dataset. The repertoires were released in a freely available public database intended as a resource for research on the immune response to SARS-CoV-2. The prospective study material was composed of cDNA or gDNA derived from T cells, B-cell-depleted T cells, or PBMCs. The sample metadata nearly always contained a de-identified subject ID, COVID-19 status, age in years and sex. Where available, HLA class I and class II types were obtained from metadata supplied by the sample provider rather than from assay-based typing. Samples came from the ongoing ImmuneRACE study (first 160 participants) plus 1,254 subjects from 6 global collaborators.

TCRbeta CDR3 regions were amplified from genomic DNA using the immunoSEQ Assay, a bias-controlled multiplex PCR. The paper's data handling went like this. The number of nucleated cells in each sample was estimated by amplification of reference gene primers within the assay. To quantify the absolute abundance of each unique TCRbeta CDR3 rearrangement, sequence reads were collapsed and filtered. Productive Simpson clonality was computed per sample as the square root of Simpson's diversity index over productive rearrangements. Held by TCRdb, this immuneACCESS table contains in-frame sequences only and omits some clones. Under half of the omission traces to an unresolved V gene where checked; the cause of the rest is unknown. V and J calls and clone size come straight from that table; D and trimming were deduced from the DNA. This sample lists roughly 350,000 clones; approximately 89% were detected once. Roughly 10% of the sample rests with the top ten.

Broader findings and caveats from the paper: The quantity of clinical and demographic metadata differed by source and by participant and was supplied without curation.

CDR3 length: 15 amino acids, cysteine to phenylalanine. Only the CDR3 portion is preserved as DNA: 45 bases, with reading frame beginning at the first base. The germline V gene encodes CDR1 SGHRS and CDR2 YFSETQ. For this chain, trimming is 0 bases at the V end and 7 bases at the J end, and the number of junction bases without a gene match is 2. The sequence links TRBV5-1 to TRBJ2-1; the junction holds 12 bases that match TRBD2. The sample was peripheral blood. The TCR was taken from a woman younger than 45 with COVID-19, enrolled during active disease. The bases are TGCGCCAGCAGCTTGGAACTAGCGGGAGGAAATGAGCAGTTCTTC. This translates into CASSLELAGGNEQFF.